The 22 T cell receptor beta chains presented below share a single source sample, sequenced in a study of cytomegalovirus exposure and HLA in healthy donors. TCRdb's copy holds only in-frame clones and misses some; the assay was immunoSEQ multiplex PCR. There are some 180,000 clones in the sample; about 89% occur only once, and more than 5.5% lies in the top ten. Sequencing input: PBMCs. All receptors derive from a man younger than 45 in good health and CMV-seropositive.

The chain joins TRBV27 to TRBJ2-2; 7 bases agree with TRBD1. In germline, CDR1 is MNHEY, CDR2 SMNVEV (reference sequence). V dropped 4 bases and J dropped 0; count of bases not matched to a gene: 2. The length of the CDR3 is 15 residues. The CDR3 coding sequence is TGTGCCAGCAGTTGGCAGGGGGCGAACACCGGGGAGCTGTTTTTT. Amino acids: CASSWQGANTGELFF.

This clone was recorded only once. The chain carries TRBV19 and TRBJ1-1, with TRBD1 identical over 8 bases. The CDR3 runs 14 residues. Germline V gene data show CDR1 as LNHDA and CDR2 as SQIVND (reference sequence). V shed 3 bases and J 8 bases; nucleotides not matched to a gene: 8. CDR3 in amino acids: CASSIPSGGTEAFF. The CDR3 nucleotides read TGTGCCAGTAGTATCCCGTCAGGGGGCACCGAAGCTTTCTTT.

This clone was observed once. The same CDR3 also results from other DNA sequences found in this sample. The gene calls are TRBV2 and TRBJ2-5; D might be TRBD1 or TRBD2, each matching 6 bases. Trimming left V 2 bases short and J 5 bases short, with 9 bases between. The CDR3 is made up of 13 amino acids. Germline CDR1 is SNHLY and CDR2 is FYNNEI. The CDR3 loop is CASSELGGETQYF. CDR3 nucleotide sequence: TGTGCCAGCAGTGAATTGGGGGGCGAGACCCAGTACTTC. Complete variable domain (other parts from reference TRBV2 and TRBJ2-5): EPEVTQTPSHQVTQMGQEVILRCVPISNHLYFYWYRQILGQKVEFLVSFYNNEISEKSEIFDDQFSVERPDGSNFTLKIRSTKLEDSAMYFCASSELGGETQYFGPGTRLLVL.

The chain carries TRBV16 and TRBJ2-2, with 7 bases fitting TRBD1. Unmatched junction bases numbered 11, after V lost 0 bases and J lost 4 bases. The CDR3 is 18 amino acids. Germline CDR1 reads KGHSY; CDR2 reads FQNENV. The CDR3 region is CASSQSPSPTGSTGELFF. Here the CDR3 DNA reads TGTGCCAGCAGCCAATCGCCTTCCCCGACAGGGAGCACCGGGGAGCTGTTTTTT.

The rearrangement uses TRBV19 and TRBJ2-3; 7 bases agree with TRBD1. This CDR3 spans 13 amino acids. V shed 0 bases and J 7 bases; nucleotides not matched to a gene: 1. CDR1 and CDR2 (germline): LNHDA, SQIVND (reference sequence). The CDR3 spells CASSIEGQNTQYF. The DNA of the CDR3 is TGTGCCAGTAGTATAGAGGGACAGAATACGCAGTATTTT.

This clone was recorded once. The CDR3 DNA reads as TGCGCCAGCAGCCTAAGAACTCGGACAGGGGGCTCCTACGAGCAGTACTTC. As protein: CASSLRTRTGGSYEQYF. The chain recombines TRBV5-1 with TRBJ2-7; TRBD1 matches at 10 bases. V was clipped by 4 bases and J by 0 bases; unmatched bases: 10. The CDR3 is made up of 17 amino acids. The V gene's germline CDR1 is SGHRS and CDR2 YFSETQ.

The chain has TRBV9 and TRBJ2-7; 13 nucleotides align to TRBD2. Trimming cost V 3 bases and J 0 bases; bases outside gene matches: 9. This CDR3 is 18 amino acids long. Germline V gene data show CDR1 as SGDLS and CDR2 as YYNGEE. CDR3 in DNA: TGTGCCAGCAGCGAGGGACTAGCGGGGTTAGGGAGCTCCTACGAGCAGTACTTC. Translated: CASSEGLAGLGSSYEQYF.

CDR3 residues: CASSAVPGANEKLFF. The CDR3 nucleotides are TGCGCCAGCAGCGCTGTCCCGGGGGCTAATGAAAAACTGTTTTTT. V gene TRBV5-1 combines with J gene TRBJ1-4; a possible D gene is TRBD1 (5 bases). Germline V gene sequence: CDR1 SGHRS, CDR2 YFSETQ. The CDR3 has 15 residues. Deletions cut 4 bases from V and 3 bases from J, with 13 bases between.

The V call is TRBV2, the J call TRBJ2-7; no reliable D call. V lost 0 bases and J lost 2, with 8 bases in between. The CDR3 is 14 residues long. Looked up from germline, CDR1 is SNHLY and CDR2 is FYNNEI. CDR3 DNA sequence: TGTGCCAGCAGTGAAGCGCTTGGGGCCTACGAGCAGTACTTC. Protein sequence: CASSEALGAYEQYF.

In its sample, this clone was seen a few times. The V gene is TRBV5-8, the J gene TRBJ1-2; unclear D gene. Trimming removed 4 bases at V and 6 bases at J, with 13 bases between. Germline V CDR1 and CDR2: SGHTS, YDEGEE. The CDR3 extends over 13 amino acids. DNA for the CDR3: TGTGCCAGCAGCACCAATACGGGGAATGGCTACACCTTC. Its protein is CASSTNTGNGYTF.

J is TRBJ2-3 and V is TRBV5-3, with D perhaps matching TRBD1 or TRBD2 (6 bases each). TRBV5-3 is identified as an open reading frame with a role that is uncertain. The CDR3 runs to 15 residues. V dropped 4 bases and J dropped 1 base, with 13 bases sitting between them. The CDR3, as DNA: TGTGCCAGAAGCCTATCGGGGGCCGGCACAGATACGCAGTATTTT. This codes for CARSLSGAGTDTQYF.

V and J are TRBV9 and TRBJ2-3; a possible D gene is TRBD1 (5 bases). This CDR3 contains 15 residues. V lost 3 bases to trimming and J lost 2 bases, with 13 bases between them. Germline V CDR1 and CDR2: SGDLS, YYNGEE. The CDR3 nucleotides read TGTGCCAGCAGCGCCAGGGTGGCTTACACAGATACGCAGTATTTT. As protein: CASSARVAYTDTQYF.

The chain links TRBV30 to TRBJ2-4; D might be TRBD1 (6 bases). This CDR3 comprises 16 residues. Trimming removed 1 base from V and 6 bases from J, with 19 bases in between. Germline assignment: CDR1 GTSNPN and CDR2 SVGIG (reference sequence). In DNA form, the CDR3 reads TGTGCCTGGAGTGCCCCGACAGGTCTTACGCGAAACATTCAGTACTTC. The encoded protein is CAWSAPTGLTRNIQYF.

This clone appeared a single time. This chain joins TRBV7-2 and TRBJ2-7; TRBD1 matches at 7 bases. Germline values: CDR1 SGHTA, CDR2 FQGNSA. J lost 3 bases, V lost 7 bases, and 15 bases had no gene match. The CDR3 covers 16 residues. CDR3 region: CASTRTGPSPNYEQYF. CDR3 DNA sequence: TGTGCCAGCACCCGGACAGGACCCTCCCCAAACTACGAGCAGTACTTC.

In this sample, this clone turned up a few times. The same CDR3 can be traced to other DNA sequences in this sample. The chain joins TRBV29-1 to TRBJ2-2; 7 bases fit TRBD1. Germline lookup yields CDR1 SQVTM and CDR2 ANQGSEA. This CDR3 region has 13 residues. V lost 5 bases, J lost 1 base, and 1 base stayed unmatched. CDR3 sequence: CSVRTGNTGELFF. Written as DNA, the CDR3 is TGCAGCGTTCGGACAGGGAACACCGGGGAGCTGTTTTTT.

V usage is TRBV6-5 and J usage is TRBJ1-4, with a possible D match to TRBD1 (5 bases). This CDR3 is 14 amino acids long. Germline lookup yields CDR1 MNHEY and CDR2 SVGAGI. The V end was cut by 0 bases, the J end by 8 bases, with 10 bases between. The CDR3 bases are TGTGCCAGCAGTTACTCACGGACAAACGAAAAACTGTTTTTT. Its protein product is CASSYSRTNEKLFF.

The rearrangement links TRBV25-1 to TRBJ1-4; D is unclear. Germline CDR1 and CDR2: MGHDK and SYGVNS. V lost 8 bases to trimming and J lost 4 bases, with 11 bases between them. The CDR3 contains 13 residues. CDR3: CASVDQVNEKLFF. CDR3 DNA sequence: TGTGCCAGCGTAGACCAAGTTAATGAAAAACTGTTTTTT.

The chain has TRBV27 and TRBJ2-7, with 12 bases identical to TRBD2. The CDR3 runs 16 residues. CDR1 and CDR2 from the germline V gene are MNHEY and SMNVEV (reference sequence). J lost 3 bases, V lost 5 bases, and 8 bases had no gene match. CDR3 in amino acids: CASSPMTSGSGYEQYF. The CDR3 DNA sequence: TGTGCCAGCAGTCCGATGACTAGCGGGAGTGGCTACGAGCAGTACTTC.

In DNA, the CDR3 is TGTGCCAGCAGCGTAGAAGCCTATGGCTACACCTTC. Its protein product is CASSVEAYGYTF. The chain is built from TRBV9 and TRBJ1-2; D is uncertain. In germline, CDR1 is SGDLS, CDR2 YYNGEE. CDR3 length: 12 amino acids. V lost 0 bases and J 4 bases, leaving 4 bases between the germline ends.

CDR3 in DNA: TGTGCCAGCAGTTACGGGGGGTTTGGCACTGAAGCTTTCTTT. It is translated as CASSYGGFGTEAFF. This chain links TRBV6-5 with TRBJ1-1, with D possibly TRBD1 on 5 matching bases. V was pared by 2 bases and J by 4 bases, with 11 bases between. Germline CDR1 reads MNHEY; CDR2 reads SVGAGI. This CDR3 region has 14 residues.

As DNA, the CDR3 is TGTGCCAGCAGCGTAGTGCTGACAGATACGCAGTATTTT. Protein: CASSVVLTDTQYF. The chain employs TRBV9 and TRBJ2-3; D gene ambiguous. Germline V gene data show CDR1 as SGDLS and CDR2 as YYNGEE. The CDR3 is made up of 13 amino acids. With 0 bases removed from V and 3 bases from J, the gap between germline ends came to 5 bases.

This clone has a single count. The chain has TRBV5-8 and TRBJ2-1; D is unclear. CDR3 length equals 13 residues. CDR1 and CDR2 (germline): SGHTS, YDEGEE. V lost 10 bases, J lost 0 bases, and 11 bases lay in between. CDR3 sequence reads: CAVGFTSYNEQFF. The CDR3 nucleotides are TGTGCCGTAGGGTTCACCTCCTACAATGAGCAGTTCTTC.